The clone carrying this T cell receptor beta chain was found once. This sample is drawn from a study of blood T cell repertoires in COVID-19. Study context: The United States, Italy and Spain were the sources of the acute and convalescent COVID-19 samples. The cDNA or gDNA used as material had been derived from T cells, B-cell-depleted T cells, or PBMCs.

The CDR3 runs to 16 residues. V dropped 3 bases and J dropped 0 bases, with 13 bases sitting between them. Germline V gene sequence: CDR1 SGHDT, CDR2 YYEEEE. Original processing methods: Cell counts per sample came from amplifying reference gene primers. Assay used: immunoSEQ multiplex PCR; TCRdb lists only in-frame clones, some missing. That table supplies the V and J calls and clone size; D and trimming were determined from the DNA. The sample holds about 240,000 clones, around 90% seen once. The chain links TRBV5-6 to TRBJ1-5; D not certain. This receptor was obtained from a woman in her seventies with active or convalescent COVID-19. Sequencing used peripheral blood. The CDR3 is CASSYYSADSNQPQHF. DNA of the CDR3: TGTGCCAGCAGCTATTACAGTGCCGATAGCAATCAGCCCCAGCATTTT.